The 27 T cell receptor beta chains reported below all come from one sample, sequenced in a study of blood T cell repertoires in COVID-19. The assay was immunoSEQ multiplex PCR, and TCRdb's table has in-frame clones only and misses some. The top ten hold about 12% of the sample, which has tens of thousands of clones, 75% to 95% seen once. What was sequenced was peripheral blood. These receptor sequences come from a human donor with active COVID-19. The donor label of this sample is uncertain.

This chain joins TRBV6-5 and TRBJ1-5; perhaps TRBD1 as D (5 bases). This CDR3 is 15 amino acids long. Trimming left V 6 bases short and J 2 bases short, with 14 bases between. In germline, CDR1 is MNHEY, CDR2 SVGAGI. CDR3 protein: CASRLDSAGNQPQHF. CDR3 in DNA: TGTGCCAGCAGACTCGACAGTGCGGGCAATCAGCCCCAGCATTTT.

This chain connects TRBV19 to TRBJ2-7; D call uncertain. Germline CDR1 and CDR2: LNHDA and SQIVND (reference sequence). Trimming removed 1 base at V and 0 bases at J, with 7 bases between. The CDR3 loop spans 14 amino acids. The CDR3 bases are TGTGCCAGTAGTATAGTTGGCGGCTCCTACGAGCAGTACTTC. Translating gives CASSIVGGSYEQYF.

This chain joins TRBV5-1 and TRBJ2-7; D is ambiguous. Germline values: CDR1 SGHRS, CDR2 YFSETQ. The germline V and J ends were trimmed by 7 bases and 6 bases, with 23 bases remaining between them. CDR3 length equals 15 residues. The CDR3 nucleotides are TGCGCCAGCCGACCCCGACAAACCGGTCCCTCCGAGCAGTACTTC. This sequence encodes CASRPRQTGPSEQYF.

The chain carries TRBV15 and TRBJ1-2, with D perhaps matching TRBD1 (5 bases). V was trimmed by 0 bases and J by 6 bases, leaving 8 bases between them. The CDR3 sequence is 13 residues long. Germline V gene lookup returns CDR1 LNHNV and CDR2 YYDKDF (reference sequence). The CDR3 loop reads CATSRDRGDGYTF. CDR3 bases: TGTGCCACCAGCAGAGATCGGGGGGATGGCTACACCTTC.

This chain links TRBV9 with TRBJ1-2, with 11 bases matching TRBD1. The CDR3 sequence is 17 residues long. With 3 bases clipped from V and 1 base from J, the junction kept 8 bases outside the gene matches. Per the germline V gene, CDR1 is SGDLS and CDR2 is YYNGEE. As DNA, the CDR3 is TGTGCCAGCAGCGCCTTGGGACAGGGGGTGGTTAACTATGGCTACACCTTC. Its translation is CASSALGQGVVNYGYTF.

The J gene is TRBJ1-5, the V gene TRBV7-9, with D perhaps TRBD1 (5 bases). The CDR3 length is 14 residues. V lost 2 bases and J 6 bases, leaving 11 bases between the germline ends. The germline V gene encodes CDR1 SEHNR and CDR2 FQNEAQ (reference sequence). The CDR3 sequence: CASSLHGGSQPQHF. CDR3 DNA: TGTGCCAGCAGCTTACACGGGGGAAGTCAGCCCCAGCATTTT.

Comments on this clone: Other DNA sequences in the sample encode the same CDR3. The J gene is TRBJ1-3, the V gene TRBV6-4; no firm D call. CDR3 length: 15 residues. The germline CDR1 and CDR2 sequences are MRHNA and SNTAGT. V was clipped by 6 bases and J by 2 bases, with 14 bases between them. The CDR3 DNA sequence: TGTGCCAGCAGCCCCCAGCTAGGAGCTGGAAACACCATATATTTT. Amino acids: CASSPQLGAGNTIYF.

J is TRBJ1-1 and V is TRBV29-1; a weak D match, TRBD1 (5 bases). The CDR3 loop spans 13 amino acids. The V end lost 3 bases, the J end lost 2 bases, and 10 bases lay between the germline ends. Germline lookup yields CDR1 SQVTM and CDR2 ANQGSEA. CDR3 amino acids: CSVERQFNTEAFF. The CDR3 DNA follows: TGCAGCGTTGAGCGACAGTTCAACACTGAAGCTTTCTTT.

This CDR3 reads CASSPTSGNTGELFF. The CDR3 DNA sequence: TGTGCCAGCAGCCCCACTAGCGGTAACACCGGGGAGCTGTTTTTT. The V and J genes are TRBV3-1 (or the pseudogene TRBV3-2) and TRBJ2-2; TRBD2 matches at 8 bases. CDR1 and CDR2 from the germline V gene are LGHDT and YNNKEL (reference sequence). CDR3 length: 15 residues. The V segment lost 4 bases and the J segment 2 bases; nucleotides outside the gene matches: 3.

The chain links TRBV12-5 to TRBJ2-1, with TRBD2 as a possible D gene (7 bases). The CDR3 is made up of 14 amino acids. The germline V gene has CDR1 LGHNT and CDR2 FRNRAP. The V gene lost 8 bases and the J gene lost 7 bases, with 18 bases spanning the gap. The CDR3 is CASYKGGVRNEQFF. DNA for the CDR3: TGTGCTAGTTATAAAGGGGGGGTGAGGAATGAGCAGTTCTTC.

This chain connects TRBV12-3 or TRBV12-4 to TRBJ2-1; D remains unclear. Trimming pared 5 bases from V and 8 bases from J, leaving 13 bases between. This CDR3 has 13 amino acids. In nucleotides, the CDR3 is TGTGCCAGCAGTGACGAGGTCGGCGATGAGCAGTTCTTC. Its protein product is CASSDEVGDEQFF.

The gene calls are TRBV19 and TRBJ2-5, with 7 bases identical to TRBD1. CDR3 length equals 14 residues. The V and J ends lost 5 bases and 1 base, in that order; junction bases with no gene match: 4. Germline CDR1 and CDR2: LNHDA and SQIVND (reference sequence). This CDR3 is CASSLSGGQETQYF. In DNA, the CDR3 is TGTGCCAGTAGTTTGTCAGGGGGCCAAGAGACCCAGTACTTC.

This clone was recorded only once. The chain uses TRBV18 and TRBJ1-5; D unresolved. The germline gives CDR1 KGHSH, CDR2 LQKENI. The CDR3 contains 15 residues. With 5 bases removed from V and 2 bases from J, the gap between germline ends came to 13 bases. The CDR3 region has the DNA TGTGCCAGCTCAGAGGCCCACGGGGGCAATCAGCCCCAGCATTTT. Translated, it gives CASSEAHGGNQPQHF.

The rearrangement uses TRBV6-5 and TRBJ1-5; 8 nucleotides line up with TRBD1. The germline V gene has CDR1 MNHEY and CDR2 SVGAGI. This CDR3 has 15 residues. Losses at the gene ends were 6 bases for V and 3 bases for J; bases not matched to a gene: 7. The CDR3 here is CASRESDRVNQPQHF. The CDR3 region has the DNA TGTGCCAGCAGGGAGTCGGACAGGGTCAATCAGCCCCAGCATTTT.

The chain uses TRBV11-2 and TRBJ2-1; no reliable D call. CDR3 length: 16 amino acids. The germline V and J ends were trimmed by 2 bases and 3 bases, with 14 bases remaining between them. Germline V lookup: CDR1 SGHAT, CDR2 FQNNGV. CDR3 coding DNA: TGTGCCAGCAGCTTAAGATACAAGGAGAACTACAATGAGCAGTTCTTC. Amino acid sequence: CASSLRYKENYNEQFF.

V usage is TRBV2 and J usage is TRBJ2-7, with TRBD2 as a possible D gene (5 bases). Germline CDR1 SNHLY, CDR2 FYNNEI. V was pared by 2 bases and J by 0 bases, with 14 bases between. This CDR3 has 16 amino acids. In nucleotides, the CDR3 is TGTGCCAGCAGTGAAAGGCCCCGGAGGAGCTCCTACGAGCAGTACTTC. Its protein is CASSERPRRSSYEQYF.

The CDR3 spells CATSRSGTGNTEAFF. CDR3 DNA: TGTGCCACCAGCAGATCTGGGACAGGGAACACTGAAGCTTTCTTT. This rearrangement joins TRBV15 to TRBJ1-1; TRBD1 agrees at 8 bases. Looked up from germline, CDR1 is LNHNV and CDR2 is YYDKDF (reference sequence). The CDR3 contains 15 residues. The junction had 3 bases not matched to a gene; V was cut back by 2 bases and J by 1 base.

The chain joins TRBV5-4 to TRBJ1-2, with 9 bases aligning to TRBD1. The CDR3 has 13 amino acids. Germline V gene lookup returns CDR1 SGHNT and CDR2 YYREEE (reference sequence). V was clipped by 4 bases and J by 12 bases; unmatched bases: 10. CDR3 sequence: CASSPRDRDINTF. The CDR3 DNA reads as TGTGCCAGCAGCCCCCGGGACAGGGATATTAACACCTTC.

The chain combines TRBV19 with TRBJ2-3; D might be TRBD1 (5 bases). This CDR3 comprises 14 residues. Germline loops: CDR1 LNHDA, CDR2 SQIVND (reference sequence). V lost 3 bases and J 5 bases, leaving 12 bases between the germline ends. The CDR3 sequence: CASSIRRAIDTQYF. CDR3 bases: TGTGCCAGTAGTATCCGCAGGGCAATAGATACGCAGTATTTT.

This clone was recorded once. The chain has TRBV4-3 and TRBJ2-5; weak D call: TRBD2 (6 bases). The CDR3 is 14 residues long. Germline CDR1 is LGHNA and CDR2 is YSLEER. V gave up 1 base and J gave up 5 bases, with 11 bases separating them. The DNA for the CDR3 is TGCGCCAGCAGCCAAGGGAGGGCCGGGGAGACCCAGTACTTC. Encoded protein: CASSQGRAGETQYF.

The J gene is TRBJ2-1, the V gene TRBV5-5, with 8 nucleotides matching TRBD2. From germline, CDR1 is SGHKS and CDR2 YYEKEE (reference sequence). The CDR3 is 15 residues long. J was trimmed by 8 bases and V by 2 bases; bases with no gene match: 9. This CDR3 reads CASSFVSGKYDEQFF. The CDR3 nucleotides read TGTGCCAGCAGCTTCGTTAGCGGGAAATACGATGAGCAGTTCTTC.

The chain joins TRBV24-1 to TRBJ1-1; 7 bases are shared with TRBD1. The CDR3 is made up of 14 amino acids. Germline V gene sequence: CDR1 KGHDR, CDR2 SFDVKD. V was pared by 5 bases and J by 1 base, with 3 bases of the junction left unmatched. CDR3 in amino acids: CATSGQGKNTEAFF. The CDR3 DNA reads TGTGCCACCAGTGGACAGGGTAAGAACACTGAAGCTTTCTTT.

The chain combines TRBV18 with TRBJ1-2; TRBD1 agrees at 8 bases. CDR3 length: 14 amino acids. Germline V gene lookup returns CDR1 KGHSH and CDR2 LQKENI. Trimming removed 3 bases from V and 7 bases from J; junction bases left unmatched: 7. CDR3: CASSPETGAGGYTF. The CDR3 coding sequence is TGTGCCAGCTCACCGGAGACAGGGGCGGGTGGCTACACCTTC.

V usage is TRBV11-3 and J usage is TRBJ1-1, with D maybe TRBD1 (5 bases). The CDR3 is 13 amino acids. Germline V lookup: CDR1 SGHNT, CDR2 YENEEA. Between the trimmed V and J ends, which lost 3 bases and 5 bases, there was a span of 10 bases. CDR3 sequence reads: CASSFGGLTEAFF. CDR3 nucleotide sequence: TGTGCCAGCAGCTTCGGGGGTCTTACTGAAGCTTTCTTT.

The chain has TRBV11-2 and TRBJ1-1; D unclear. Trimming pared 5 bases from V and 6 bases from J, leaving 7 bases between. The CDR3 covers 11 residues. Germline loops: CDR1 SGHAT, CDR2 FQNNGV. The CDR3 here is CASSIGPEAFF. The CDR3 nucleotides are TGTGCCAGCAGCATAGGGCCTGAAGCTTTCTTT.

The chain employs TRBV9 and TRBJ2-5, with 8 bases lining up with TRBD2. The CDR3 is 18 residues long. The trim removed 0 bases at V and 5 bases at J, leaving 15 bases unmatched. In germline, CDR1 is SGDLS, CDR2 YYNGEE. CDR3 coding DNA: TGTGCCAGCAGCGTAGGCCGGGAGGGCCTCAAATCCCTTGAGACCCAGTACTTC. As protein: CASSVGREGLKSLETQYF.

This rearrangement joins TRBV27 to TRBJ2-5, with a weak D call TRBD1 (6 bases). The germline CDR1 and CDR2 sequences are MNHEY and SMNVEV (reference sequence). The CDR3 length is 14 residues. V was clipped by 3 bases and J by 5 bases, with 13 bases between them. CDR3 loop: CASSFRTVGETQYF. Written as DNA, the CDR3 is TGTGCCAGCAGTTTTAGGACAGTCGGGGAGACCCAGTACTTC.